The clone carrying this T cell receptor (beta chain) was recorded once. This entry is derived from a study of cytomegalovirus exposure and HLA in healthy donors. CDR1 and CDR2 (germline): MNHNS, SASEGT. This CDR3 contains 14 residues. V lost 4 bases and J lost 4; bases outside the gene matches: 6. PCR was performed using 60 Vbeta and 13 Jbeta primers. TCRdb's table, derived via immunoSEQ multiplex PCR, lists solely in-frame clones and lacks some. The table shows 45,000 to 75,000 clones, with 70% occurring only once. Material: PBMCs. The receptor was derived from a woman aged 60-75 years in good health and CMV-seropositive. The V gene is TRBV6-1, the J gene TRBJ1-1, with 7 bases lining up with TRBD1. The CDR3 DNA sequence: TGTGCCAGCAGTGTCTTTGACAGGGCCACTGAAGCTTTCTTT. This sequence encodes CASSVFDRATEAFF.